Reported below is one TCR beta chain. The data were obtained in a study of PD-1 blockade in classical Hodgkin lymphoma. Clones were read by immunoSEQ multiplex PCR, and TCRdb kept only the in-frame ones, dropping some. This table holds around 150,000 clones, approximately 80% found once. With no exception, relapse followed autologous stem cell transplantation in all patients, and brentuximab vedotin exposure varied. V lost 0 bases to trimming and J lost 4 bases, with 12 bases between them. This CDR3 spans 15 amino acids. Germline CDR1 and CDR2: LNHDA and SQIVND (reference sequence). The chain links TRBV19 to TRBJ1-2; the D gene is possibly TRBD1 (5 bases). The receptor's source is a human donor with classical Hodgkin lymphoma. The input for sequencing was peripheral blood mononuclear cells (PBMCs), taken before the second cycle of nivolumab. The CDR3 is CASSIDPGRGYGYTF. CDR3 nucleotides: TGTGCCAGTAGTATAGATCCGGGAAGGGGCTATGGCTACACCTTC.